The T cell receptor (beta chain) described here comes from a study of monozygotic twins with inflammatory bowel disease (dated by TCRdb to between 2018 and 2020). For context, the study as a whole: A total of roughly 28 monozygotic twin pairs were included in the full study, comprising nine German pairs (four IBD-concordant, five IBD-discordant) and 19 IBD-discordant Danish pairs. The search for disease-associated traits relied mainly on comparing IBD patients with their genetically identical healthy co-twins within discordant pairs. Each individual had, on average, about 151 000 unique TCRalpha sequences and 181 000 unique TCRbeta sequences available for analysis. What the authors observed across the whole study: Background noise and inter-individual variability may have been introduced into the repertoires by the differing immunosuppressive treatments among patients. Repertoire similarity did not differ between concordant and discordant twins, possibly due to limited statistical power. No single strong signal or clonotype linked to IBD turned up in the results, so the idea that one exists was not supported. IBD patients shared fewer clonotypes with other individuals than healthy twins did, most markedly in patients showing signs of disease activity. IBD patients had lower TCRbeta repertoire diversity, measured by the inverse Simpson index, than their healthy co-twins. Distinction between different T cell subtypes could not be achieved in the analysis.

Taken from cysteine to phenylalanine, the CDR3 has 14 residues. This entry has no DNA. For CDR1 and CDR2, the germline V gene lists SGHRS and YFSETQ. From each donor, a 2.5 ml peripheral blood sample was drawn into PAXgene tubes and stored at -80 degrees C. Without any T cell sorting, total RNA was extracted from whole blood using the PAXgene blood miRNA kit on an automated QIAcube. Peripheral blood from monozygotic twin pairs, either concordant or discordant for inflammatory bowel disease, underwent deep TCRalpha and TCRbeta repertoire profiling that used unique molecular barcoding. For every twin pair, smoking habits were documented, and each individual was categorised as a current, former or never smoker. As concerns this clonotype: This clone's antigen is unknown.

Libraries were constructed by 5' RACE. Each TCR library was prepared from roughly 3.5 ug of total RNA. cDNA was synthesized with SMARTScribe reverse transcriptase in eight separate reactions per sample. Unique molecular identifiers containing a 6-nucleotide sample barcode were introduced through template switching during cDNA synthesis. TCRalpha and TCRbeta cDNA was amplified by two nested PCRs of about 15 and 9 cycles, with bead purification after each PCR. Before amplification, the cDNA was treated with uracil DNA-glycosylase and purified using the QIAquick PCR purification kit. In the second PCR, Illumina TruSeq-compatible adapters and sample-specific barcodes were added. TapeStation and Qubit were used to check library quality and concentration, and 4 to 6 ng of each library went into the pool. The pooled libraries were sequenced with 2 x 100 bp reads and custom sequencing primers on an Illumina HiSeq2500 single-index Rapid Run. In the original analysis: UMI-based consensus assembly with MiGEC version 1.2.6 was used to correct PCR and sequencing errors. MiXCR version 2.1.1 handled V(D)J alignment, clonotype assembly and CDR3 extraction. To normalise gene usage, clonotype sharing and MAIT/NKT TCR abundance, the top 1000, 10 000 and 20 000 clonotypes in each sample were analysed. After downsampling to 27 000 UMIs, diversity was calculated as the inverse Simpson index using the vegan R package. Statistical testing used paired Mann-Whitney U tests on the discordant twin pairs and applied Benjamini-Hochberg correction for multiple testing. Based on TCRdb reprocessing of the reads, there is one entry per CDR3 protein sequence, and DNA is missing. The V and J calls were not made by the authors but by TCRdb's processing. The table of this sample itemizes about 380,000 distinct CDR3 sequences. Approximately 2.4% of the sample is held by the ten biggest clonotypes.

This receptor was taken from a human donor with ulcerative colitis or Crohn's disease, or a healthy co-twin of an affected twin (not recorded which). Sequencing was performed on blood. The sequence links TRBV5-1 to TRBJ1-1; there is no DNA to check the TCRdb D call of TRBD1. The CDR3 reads CASSERTLNTEAFF. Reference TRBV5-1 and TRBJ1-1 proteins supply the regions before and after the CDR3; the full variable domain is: KAGVTQTPRYLIKTRGQQVTLSCSPISGHRSVSWYQQTPGQGLQFLFEYFSETQRNKGNFPGRFSGRQFSNSRSEMNVSTLELGDSALYLCASSERTLNTEAFFGQGTRLTVV.